There are many counts of the clone carrying this T cell receptor (beta chain). Antigen unknown. Since a much larger clone is just one base distant, this may be a read error. The CDR3 length is 15 residues. Germline lookup yields CDR1 GTSNPN and CDR2 SVGIG (reference sequence). V gave up 2 bases and J gave up 6 bases, with 19 bases separating them. This record comes from a study of T cells in Graves' hyperthyroidism and ophthalmopathy. Study-wide findings and caveats: Blood shared most expanded thyroid clonotypes above 0.001. Through a model of 13 V-J features, ophthalmopathy was separated from stable hyperthyroidism.

Amplified regions were TCR beta CDR3 sequences from RNA transcripts. The primer set for the first-round RT-PCR of the TCR CDR3 was HTBI. MiXCR was run by TCRdb on the multiplex PCR reads, yielding one entry per CDR3 protein. The sample carries about 380,000 distinct CDR3 sequences, approximately 15% recorded once. This chain joins TRBV30 and TRBJ1-1, with unresolved D. The TCR comes from a woman aged 30 to 39 with Graves' ophthalmopathy. The sequencing sample was made of blood. The CDR3 bases are TGTGCCTGGAGTCCCGGACGGACCGGTGGCGCTGAAGCTTTCTTT. Protein: CAWSPGRTGGAEAFF. Full variable domain (missing parts from reference TRBV30 and TRBJ1-1): SQTIHQWPATLVQPVGSPLSLECTVEGTSNPNLYWYRQAAGRGLQLLFYSVGIGQISSEVPQNLSASRPQDRQFILSSKKLLLSDSGFYLCAWSPGRTGGAEAFFGQGTRLTVV.